This entry concerns a single T cell receptor beta chain. Antigen specificity is unknown. A much larger clone lies one base from this, so it may be a read error. The entry originates in a study of blood T cells in healthy people across ages. Overall study results and limits: Donors of long life had a larger count of naive CD4+ cells and greater diversity than aged donors. The unknown donor CMV status may have confounded expanded clonotype changes. Age advanced and TCR beta diversity per million T cells fell, roughly linearly.

This CDR3 is built from 11 residues. V was trimmed by 7 bases and J by 13 bases, leaving 17 bases between them. The germline CDR1 and CDR2 sequences are SQVTM and ANQGSEA. The authors ran a second PCR of roughly 6 to 12 cycles using a sample-barcoded 5' primer and a J-beta primer mix. Individual samples furnished no less than 2.5 million CDR3-containing paired-end reads apiece. TCRdb called the 5' RACE reads again in MiXCR, with one record for every CDR3 protein. The sample comprises 1.5 million to 2 million distinct CDR3 sequences, roughly 30% of which are singletons, and roughly 8% rests with the top ten.

The V call is TRBV29-1, the J call TRBJ2-1; the D gene is possibly TRBD2 (5 bases). This TCR came from a young woman in good health. The specimen sequenced was blood. The CDR3 DNA reads as TGCAGCGGAGGGTCCAAAAACATTCAGTTCTTC. It codes for CSGGSKNIQFF.